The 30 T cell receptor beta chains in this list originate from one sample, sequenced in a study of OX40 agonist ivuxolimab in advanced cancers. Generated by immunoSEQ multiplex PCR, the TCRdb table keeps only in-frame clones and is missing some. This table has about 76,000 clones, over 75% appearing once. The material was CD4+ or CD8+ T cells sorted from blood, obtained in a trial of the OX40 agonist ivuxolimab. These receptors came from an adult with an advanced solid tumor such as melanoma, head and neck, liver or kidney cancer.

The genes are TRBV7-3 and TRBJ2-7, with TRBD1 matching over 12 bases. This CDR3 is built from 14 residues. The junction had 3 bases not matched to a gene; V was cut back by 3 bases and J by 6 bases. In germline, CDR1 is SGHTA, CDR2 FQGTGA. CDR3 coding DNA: TGTGCCAGCAGCTTGGGACAGGGGGCGAGCGAGCAGTACTTC. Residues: CASSLGQGASEQYF.

The CDR3 spells CASSIDVAGRSPLHF. The DNA of the CDR3 is TGTGCCAGTAGTATAGATGTGGCAGGGCGTTCACCCCTCCACTTT. The rearrangement uses TRBV19 and TRBJ1-6; a weak D match, TRBD1 (5 bases). Germline assignment: CDR1 LNHDA and CDR2 SQIVND (reference sequence). This CDR3 has 15 residues. V gave up 0 bases and J gave up 9 bases, with 12 bases separating them.

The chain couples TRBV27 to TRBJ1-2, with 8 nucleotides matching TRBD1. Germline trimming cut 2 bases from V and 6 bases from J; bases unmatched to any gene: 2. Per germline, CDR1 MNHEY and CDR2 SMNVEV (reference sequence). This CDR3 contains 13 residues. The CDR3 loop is CASSLGTGDGYTF. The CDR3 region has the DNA TGTGCCAGCAGTTTAGGGACAGGAGATGGCTACACCTTC.

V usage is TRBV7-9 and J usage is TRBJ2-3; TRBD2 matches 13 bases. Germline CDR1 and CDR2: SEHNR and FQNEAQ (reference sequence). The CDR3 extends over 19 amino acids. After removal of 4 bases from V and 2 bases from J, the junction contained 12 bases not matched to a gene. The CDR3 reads CASSSTTGTSGEITDTQYF. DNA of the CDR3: TGTGCCAGCAGCTCGACGACGGGGACTAGCGGGGAGATCACAGATACGCAGTATTTT.

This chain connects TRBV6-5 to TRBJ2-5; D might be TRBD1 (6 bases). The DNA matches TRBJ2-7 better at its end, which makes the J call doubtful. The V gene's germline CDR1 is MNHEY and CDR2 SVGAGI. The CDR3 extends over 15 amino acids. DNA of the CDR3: TGTGCCAGCAGACCACGACTCAGGGGAAACTACGAGCAGTACTTC. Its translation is CASRPRLRGNYEQYF.

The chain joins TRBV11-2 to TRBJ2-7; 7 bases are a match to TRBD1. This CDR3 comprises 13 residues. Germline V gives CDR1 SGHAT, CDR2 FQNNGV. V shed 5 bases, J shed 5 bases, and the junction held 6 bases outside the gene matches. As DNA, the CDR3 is TGTGCCAGCAGCAGGGGACAGTTCGACGAGCAGTACTTC. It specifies CASSRGQFDEQYF.

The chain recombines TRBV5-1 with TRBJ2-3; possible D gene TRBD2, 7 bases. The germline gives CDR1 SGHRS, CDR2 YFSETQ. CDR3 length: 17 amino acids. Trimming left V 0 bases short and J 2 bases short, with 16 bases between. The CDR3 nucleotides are TGCGCCAGCAGCTTGGAAGGATTTGGGGGGGCCACAGATACGCAGTATTTT. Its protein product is CASSLEGFGGATDTQYF.

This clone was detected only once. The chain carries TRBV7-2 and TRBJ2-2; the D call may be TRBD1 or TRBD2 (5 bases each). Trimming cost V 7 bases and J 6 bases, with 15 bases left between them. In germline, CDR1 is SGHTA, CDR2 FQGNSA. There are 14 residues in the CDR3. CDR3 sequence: CASNPFRDAGELFF. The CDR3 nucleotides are TGTGCCAGCAACCCATTTAGGGACGCCGGGGAGCTGTTTTTT.

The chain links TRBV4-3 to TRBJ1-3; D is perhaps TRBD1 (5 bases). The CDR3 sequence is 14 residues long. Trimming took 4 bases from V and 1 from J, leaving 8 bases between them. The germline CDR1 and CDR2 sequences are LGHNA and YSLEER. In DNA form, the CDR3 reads TGCGCCAGCAGCCCCCAGGGTTCTGGAAACACCATATATTTT. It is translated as CASSPQGSGNTIYF.

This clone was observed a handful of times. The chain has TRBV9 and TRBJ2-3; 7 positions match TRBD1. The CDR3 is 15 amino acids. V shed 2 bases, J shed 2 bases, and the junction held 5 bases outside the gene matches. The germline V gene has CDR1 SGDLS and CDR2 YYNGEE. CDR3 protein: CASSVRDSHTDTQYF. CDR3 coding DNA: TGTGCCAGCAGCGTCCGGGACAGCCACACAGATACGCAGTATTTT.

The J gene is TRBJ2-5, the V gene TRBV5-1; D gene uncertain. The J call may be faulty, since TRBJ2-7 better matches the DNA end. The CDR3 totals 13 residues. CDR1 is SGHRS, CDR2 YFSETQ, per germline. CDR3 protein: CASSFAPTYEQYF. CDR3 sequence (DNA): TGCGCCAGCAGCTTCGCTCCCACCTACGAGCAGTACTTC.

This CDR3 reads CASSSRDRDADTQYF. In DNA, the CDR3 is TGTGCCAGCAGCTCCCGGGACAGGGACGCAGATACGCAGTATTTT. This rearrangement joins TRBV7-9 to TRBJ2-3; 9 nucleotides line up with TRBD1. The CDR3 extends over 15 amino acids. Trimming removed 4 bases from V and 4 bases from J; junction bases left unmatched: 6. Germline V gene data show CDR1 as SEHNR and CDR2 as FQNEAQ (reference sequence).

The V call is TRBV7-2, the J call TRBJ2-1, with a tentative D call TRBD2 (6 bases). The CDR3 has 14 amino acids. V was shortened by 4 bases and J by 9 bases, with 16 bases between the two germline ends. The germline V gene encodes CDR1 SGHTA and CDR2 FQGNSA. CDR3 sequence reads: CASSSGLVGPEQFF. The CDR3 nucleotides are TGTGCCAGCAGCTCGGGACTCGTAGGACCTGAGCAGTTCTTC. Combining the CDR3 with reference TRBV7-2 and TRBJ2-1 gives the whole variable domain GAGVSQSPSNKVTEKGKDVELRCDPISGHTALYWYRQSLGQGLEFLIYFQGNSAPDKSGLPSDRFSAERTGGSVSTLTIQRTQQEDSAVYLCASSSGLVGPEQFFGPGTRLTVL.

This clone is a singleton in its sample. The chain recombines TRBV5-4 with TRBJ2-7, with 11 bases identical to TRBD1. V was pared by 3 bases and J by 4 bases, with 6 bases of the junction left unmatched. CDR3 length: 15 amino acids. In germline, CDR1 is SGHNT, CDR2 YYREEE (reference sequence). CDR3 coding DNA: TGTGCCAGCAGCTACTCTGGACAGGGGGCTTACGAGCAGTACTTC. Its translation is CASSYSGQGAYEQYF.

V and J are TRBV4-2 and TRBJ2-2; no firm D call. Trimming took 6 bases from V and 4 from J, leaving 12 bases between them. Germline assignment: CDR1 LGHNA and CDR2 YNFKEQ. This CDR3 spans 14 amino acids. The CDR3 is CASRDDVSTGELFF. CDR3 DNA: TGTGCCAGCAGGGACGACGTGAGCACCGGGGAGCTGTTTTTT.

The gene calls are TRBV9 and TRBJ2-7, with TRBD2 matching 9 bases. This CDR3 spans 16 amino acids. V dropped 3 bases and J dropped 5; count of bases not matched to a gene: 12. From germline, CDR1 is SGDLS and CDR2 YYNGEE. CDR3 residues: CASSAFVLAGMDEQYF. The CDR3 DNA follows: TGTGCCAGCAGCGCTTTCGTCCTAGCGGGAATGGACGAGCAGTACTTC. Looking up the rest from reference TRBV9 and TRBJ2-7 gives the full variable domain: DSGVTQTPKHLITATGQRVTLRCSPRSGDLSVYWYQQSLDQGLQFLIQYYNGEERAKGNILERFSAQQFPDLHSELNLSSLELGDSALYFCASSAFVLAGMDEQYFGPGTRLTVT.

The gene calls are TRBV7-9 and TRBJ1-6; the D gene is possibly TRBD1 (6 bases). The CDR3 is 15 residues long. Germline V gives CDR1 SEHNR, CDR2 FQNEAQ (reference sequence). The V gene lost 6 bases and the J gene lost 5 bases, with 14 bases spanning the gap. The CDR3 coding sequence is TGTGCCAGCAGAGCTCCGGGACATCATAATTCACCCCTCCACTTT. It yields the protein CASRAPGHHNSPLHF.

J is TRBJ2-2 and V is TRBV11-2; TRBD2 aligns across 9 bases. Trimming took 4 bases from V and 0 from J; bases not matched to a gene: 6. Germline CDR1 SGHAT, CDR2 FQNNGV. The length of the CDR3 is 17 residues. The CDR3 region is CASSSPGTSPNTGELFF. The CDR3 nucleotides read TGTGCCAGCAGCTCCCCCGGGACTAGCCCGAACACCGGGGAGCTGTTTTTT.

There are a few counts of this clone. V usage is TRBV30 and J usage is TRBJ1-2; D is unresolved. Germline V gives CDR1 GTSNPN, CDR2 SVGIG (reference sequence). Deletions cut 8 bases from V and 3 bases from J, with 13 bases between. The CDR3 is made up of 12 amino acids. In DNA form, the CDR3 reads TGTGCCGGAGAGGGTTTTCACTATGGCTACACCTTC. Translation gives CAGEGFHYGYTF.

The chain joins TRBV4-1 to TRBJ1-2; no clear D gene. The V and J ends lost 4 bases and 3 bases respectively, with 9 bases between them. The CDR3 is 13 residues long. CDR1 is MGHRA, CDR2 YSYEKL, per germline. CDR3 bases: TGCGCCAGCAGCCGATCAGAGGACTATGGCTACACCTTC. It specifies CASSRSEDYGYTF.

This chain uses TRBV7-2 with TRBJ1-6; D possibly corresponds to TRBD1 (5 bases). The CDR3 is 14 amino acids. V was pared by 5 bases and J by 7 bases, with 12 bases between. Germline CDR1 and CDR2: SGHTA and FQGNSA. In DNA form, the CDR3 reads TGTGCCAGCAGCCGACAGAAGGGGAATTCACCCCTCCACTTT. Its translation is CASSRQKGNSPLHF.

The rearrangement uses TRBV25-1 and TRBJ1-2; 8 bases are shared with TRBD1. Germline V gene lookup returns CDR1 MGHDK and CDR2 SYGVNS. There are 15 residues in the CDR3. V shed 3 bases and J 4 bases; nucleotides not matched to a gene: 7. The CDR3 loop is CASSDRQGSLYGYTF. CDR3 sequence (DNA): TGTGCCAGCAGTGATCGACAGGGGAGTCTCTATGGCTACACCTTC.

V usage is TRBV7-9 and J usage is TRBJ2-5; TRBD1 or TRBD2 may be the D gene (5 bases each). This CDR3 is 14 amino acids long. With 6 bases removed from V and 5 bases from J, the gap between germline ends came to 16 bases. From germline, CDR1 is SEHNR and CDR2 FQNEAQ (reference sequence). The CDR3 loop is CASSSGIGEETQYF. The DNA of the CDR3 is TGTGCCAGCAGTTCCGGGATAGGGGAGGAGACCCAGTACTTC.

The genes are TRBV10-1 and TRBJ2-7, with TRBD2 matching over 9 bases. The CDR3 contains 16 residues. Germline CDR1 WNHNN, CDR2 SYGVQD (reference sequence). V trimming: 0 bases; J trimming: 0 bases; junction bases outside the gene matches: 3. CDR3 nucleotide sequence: TGCGCCAGCAGTGAGTCGGCGGGAGGGCTCTCCTACGAGCAGTACTTC. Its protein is CASSESAGGLSYEQYF.

CDR3 nucleotides: TGCGCCAGCAGCGGACAGGGTCCCGGAAACACCATATATTTT. Residues: CASSGQGPGNTIYF. The chain couples TRBV5-1 to TRBJ1-3, with 8 nucleotides matching TRBD1. CDR1 SGHRS and CDR2 YFSETQ come from the germline V gene. The length of the CDR3 is 14 residues. V lost 4 bases, J lost 4 bases, and 4 bases stayed unmatched.

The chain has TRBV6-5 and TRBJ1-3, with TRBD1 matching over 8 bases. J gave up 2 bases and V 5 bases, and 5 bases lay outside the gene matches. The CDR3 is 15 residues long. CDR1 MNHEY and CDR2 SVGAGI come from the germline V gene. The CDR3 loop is CASSHADRAGNTIYF. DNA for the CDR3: TGTGCCAGCAGTCACGCGGACAGGGCTGGAAACACCATATATTTT.

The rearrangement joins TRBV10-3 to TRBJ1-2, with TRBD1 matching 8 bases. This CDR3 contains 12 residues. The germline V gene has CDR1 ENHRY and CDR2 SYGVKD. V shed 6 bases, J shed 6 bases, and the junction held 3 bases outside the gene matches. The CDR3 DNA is TGTGCCATCAGGGACAGGGTGGATGGCTACACCTTC. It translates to CAIRDRVDGYTF.

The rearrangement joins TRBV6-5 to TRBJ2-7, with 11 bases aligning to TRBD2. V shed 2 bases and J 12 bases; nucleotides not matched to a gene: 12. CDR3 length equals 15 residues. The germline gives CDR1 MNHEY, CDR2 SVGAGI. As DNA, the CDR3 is TGTGCCAGCAGTTACCAAGGGACTAGCGGAGTGGGCCTGTACTTC. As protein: CASSYQGTSGVGLYF.

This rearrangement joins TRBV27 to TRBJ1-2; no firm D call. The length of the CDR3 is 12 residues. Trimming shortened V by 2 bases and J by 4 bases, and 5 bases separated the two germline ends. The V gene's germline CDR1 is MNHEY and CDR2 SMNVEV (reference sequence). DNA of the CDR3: TGTGCCAGCAGTTTAAAGGGCTATGGCTACACCTTC. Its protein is CASSLKGYGYTF.

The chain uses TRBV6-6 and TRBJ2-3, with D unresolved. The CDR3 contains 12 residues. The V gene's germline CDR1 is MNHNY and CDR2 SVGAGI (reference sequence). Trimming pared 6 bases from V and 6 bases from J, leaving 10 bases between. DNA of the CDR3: TGTGCCAGCAGCGACTCCCGGGATACGCAGTATTTT. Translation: CASSDSRDTQYF.